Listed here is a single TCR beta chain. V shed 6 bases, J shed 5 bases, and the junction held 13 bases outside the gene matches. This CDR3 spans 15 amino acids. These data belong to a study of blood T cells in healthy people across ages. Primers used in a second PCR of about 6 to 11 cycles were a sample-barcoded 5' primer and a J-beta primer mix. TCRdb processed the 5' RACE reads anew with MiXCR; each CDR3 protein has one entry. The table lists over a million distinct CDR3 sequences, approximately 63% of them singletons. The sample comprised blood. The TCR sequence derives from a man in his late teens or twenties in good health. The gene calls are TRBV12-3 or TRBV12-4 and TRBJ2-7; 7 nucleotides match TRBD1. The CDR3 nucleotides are TGTGCCAGCAGCCCCAAAGACAGGGAGTCCGACGAGCAGTACTTC. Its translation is CASSPKDRESDEQYF.